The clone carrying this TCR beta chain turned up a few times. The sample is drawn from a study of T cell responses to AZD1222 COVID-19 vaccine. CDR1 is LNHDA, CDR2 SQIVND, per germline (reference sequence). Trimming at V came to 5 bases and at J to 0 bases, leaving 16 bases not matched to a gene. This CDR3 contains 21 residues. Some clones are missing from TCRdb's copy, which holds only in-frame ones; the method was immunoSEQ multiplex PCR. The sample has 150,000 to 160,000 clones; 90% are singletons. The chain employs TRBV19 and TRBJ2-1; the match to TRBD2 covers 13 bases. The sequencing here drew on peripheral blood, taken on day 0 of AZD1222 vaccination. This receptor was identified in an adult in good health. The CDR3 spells CASSAFHKGTSGTSSYNEQFF. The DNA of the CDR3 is TGTGCCAGTAGTGCTTTTCACAAGGGGACTAGCGGGACAAGCTCCTACAATGAGCAGTTCTTC.